This TCR beta chain comes out of a study of T cell responses to AZD1222 COVID-19 vaccine. Profiled with immunoSEQ multiplex PCR; TCRdb holds only in-frame clones, not every one. The sample holds approximately 49,000 clones, approximately 79% seen once. Per the germline V gene, CDR1 is SGHVS and CDR2 is FQNEAQ. Between the trimmed V and J ends, which lost 0 bases and 7 bases, there was a span of 15 bases. The CDR3 totals 15 residues. This receptor was taken from an adult in good health. The V and J genes are TRBV7-8 and TRBJ1-1; D might be TRBD1 (6 bases). This sample comprised peripheral blood, obtained on day 0 of MenACWY control vaccination. The CDR3 is CASSLALIGQFEAFF. The CDR3 DNA reads as TGTGCCAGCAGCTTAGCGCTAATCGGACAGTTTGAAGCTTTCTTT.